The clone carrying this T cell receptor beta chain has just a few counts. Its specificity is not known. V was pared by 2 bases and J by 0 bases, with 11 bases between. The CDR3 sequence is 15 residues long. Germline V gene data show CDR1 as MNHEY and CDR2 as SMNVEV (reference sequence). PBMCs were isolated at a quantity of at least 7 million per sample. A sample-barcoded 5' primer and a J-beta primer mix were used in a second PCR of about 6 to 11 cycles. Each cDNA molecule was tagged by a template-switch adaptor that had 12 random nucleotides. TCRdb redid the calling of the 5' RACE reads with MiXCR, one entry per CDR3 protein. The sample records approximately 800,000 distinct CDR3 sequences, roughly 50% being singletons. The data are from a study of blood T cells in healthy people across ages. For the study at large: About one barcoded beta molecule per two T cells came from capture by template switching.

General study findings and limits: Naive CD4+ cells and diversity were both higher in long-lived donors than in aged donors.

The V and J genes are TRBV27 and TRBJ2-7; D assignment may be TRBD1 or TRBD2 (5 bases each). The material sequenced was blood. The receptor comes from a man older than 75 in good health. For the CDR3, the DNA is TGTGCCAGCAGTTTAGGGACGGTGAGCTCCTACGAGCAGTACTTC. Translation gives CASSLGTVSSYEQYF.